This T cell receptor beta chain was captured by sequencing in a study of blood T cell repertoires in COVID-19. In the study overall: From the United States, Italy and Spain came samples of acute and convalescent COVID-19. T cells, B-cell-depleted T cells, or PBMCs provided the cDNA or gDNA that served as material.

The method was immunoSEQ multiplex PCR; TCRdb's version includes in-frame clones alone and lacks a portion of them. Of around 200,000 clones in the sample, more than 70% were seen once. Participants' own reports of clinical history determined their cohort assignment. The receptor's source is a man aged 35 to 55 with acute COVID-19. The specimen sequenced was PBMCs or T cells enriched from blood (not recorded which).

CDR3 in DNA: TGCGCCAGCAGCTTGGCCGGGGGGCTAGCGGGGAACACCGGGGAGCTGTTTTTT. It codes for CASSLAGGLAGNTGELFF. This chain links TRBV5-1 with TRBJ2-2; TRBD2 agrees at 8 bases. The CDR3 runs to 18 residues. The V segment lost 0 bases and the J segment 1 base; nucleotides outside the gene matches: 8. Germline V lookup: CDR1 SGHRS, CDR2 YFSETQ. Based on the CDR3 plus reference TRBV5-1 and TRBJ2-2, the full variable domain is KAGVTQTPRYLIKTRGQQVTLSCSPISGHRSVSWYQQTPGQGLQFLFEYFSETQRNKGNFPGRFSGRQFSNSRSEMNVSTLELGDSALYLCASSLAGGLAGNTGELFFGEGSRLTVL.